This T cell receptor (beta chain) was sequenced in a study of T cells after yellow fever vaccination. Trimming took 6 bases from V and 13 from J, leaving 23 bases between them. This CDR3 has 15 residues. CDR1 is SGHKS and CDR2 is YYEKEE in the germline V gene (reference sequence). One entry per CDR3 protein results from TCRdb running MiXCR on the 5' RACE reads. The sample shows about 230,000 distinct CDR3 sequences, 6.5% to 7.5% of them seen only once. This sequence joins TRBV5-5 and TRBJ1-6; tentative D call: TRBD1 (6 bases). The sequencing here drew on CD4+ T cells sorted from PBMCs, taken on the day of the yellow fever booster vaccination. The receptor was isolated from a man younger than 40 who received the YFV17D yellow fever vaccine. The CDR3 loop reads CASTALQGNLSPLHF. The DNA of the CDR3 is TGTGCCAGCACCGCGCTTCAGGGGAACTTATCTCCCCTCCACTTT.